The next 26 T cell receptor beta chains were all read from a single sample in a study of T cells after yellow fever vaccination. TCRdb analysed the 5' RACE reads with MiXCR anew, one entry per CDR3 protein. The sample comprises roughly 120,000 distinct CDR3 sequences, roughly 7.2% of which are singletons, and 2.7% rests with the top ten. Sequencing was performed on CD4+ T cells sorted from PBMCs, taken about 41 days after the first yellow fever vaccination. The receptors come from a man between 18 and 29 years old who received the YFV17D yellow fever vaccine.

With respect to this clonotype: This sequence may be a read error, since a much larger clone differs from it by one base. V gene TRBV11-2 combines with J gene TRBJ2-1, with 8 bases identical to TRBD2. The CDR3 is made up of 15 amino acids. Germline CDR1 reads SGHAT; CDR2 reads FQNNGV. The CDR3 is CASRKLSGGDNKQFF. In DNA, the CDR3 is TGTGCCAGCAGGAAGCTATCCGGGGGGGACAATAAGCAGTTCTTC.

The sample holds many counts of this clonotype. The chain links TRBV6-2 or TRBV6-3 to TRBJ2-7; perhaps D is TRBD1 or TRBD2 (5 bases each). Trimming removed 2 bases at V and 2 bases at J, with 13 bases between. Germline V gene lookup returns CDR1 MNHEY and CDR2 SVGEGT. The CDR3 covers 15 residues. The CDR3 DNA reads as TGTGCCAGCAGTTACCCGACGCCGGGGCCCTACGAGCAGTACTTC. It encodes CASSYPTPGPYEQYF.

The sample holds many counts of this clonotype. The chain links TRBV7-9 to TRBJ2-3; the match to TRBD2 covers 8 bases. This CDR3 contains 16 residues. V lost 6 bases to trimming and J lost 1 base; unmatched junction nucleotides: 9. Germline V lookup: CDR1 SEHNR, CDR2 FQNEAQ (reference sequence). The CDR3: CASSVWRGARTDTQYF. The CDR3 bases are TGTGCCAGCAGTGTGTGGCGGGGGGCCCGCACAGATACGCAGTATTTT.

This clonotype was counted many times. The chain has TRBV5-3 and TRBJ2-7; TRBD2 might be the D (6 bases). TRBV5-3 counts as an open reading frame of uncertain function. The V end lost 4 bases, the J end lost 2 bases, and 22 bases lay between the germline ends. This CDR3 spans 17 amino acids. The CDR3 spells CARSVVLEGGWTYEQYV. The CDR3 region has the DNA TGTGCCAGAAGCGTGGTGTTGGAGGGCGGTTGGACCTACGAGCAGTACGTC.

This clonotype was counted ten times or more. The chain is built from TRBV4-3 and TRBJ2-7, with TRBD1 identical over 11 bases. This CDR3 has 16 amino acids. V lost 3 bases and J lost 4; bases outside the gene matches: 8. CDR1 is LGHNA, CDR2 YSLEER, per germline. CDR3 sequence reads: CASSQVPGQGVYEQYF. The CDR3, as DNA: TGCGCCAGCAGCCAGGTCCCGGGACAGGGGGTTTACGAGCAGTACTTC.

Only a few counts were recorded for this clonotype. The CDR3 region is CASSLRNTEAFF. The CDR3 nucleotides are TGTGCCAGCAGCTTGCGGAACACTGAAGCTTTCTTT. The chain combines TRBV5-4 with TRBJ1-1; D gene unclear. The germline V gene has CDR1 SGHNT and CDR2 YYREEE (reference sequence). Trimming removed 1 base from V and 1 base from J, with 2 bases in between. CDR3 length: 12 amino acids.

This clonotype has just a few counts. The chain recombines TRBV30 with TRBJ2-1, with unresolved D. Germline CDR1 GTSNPN, CDR2 SVGIG (reference sequence). Trimming shortened V by 0 bases and J by 9 bases, and 12 bases separated the two germline ends. CDR3 length: 13 residues. The CDR3 DNA is TGTGCCTGGAGTGTAGGGTGGGCCCCTGAGCAGTTCTTC. This sequence encodes CAWSVGWAPEQFF.

There are many counts of this clonotype. CDR3 protein: CASSRTGTERYEQYF. The CDR3 bases are TGCGCCAGCAGCCGCACTGGGACGGAGAGGTACGAGCAGTACTTC. J is TRBJ2-7 and V is TRBV5-1; D is perhaps TRBD1 or TRBD2 (5 bases each). The ends were cut back, 4 bases at V and 4 bases at J, with 18 bases in the middle. Germline V lookup: CDR1 SGHRS, CDR2 YFSETQ. This CDR3 is built from 15 residues.

This clonotype was recorded many times. V usage is TRBV24-1 and J usage is TRBJ2-2, with 9 nucleotides matching TRBD1. Germline V lookup: CDR1 KGHDR, CDR2 SFDVKD. CDR3 length: 16 residues. V lost 3 bases, J lost 4 bases, and 5 bases stayed unmatched. The CDR3, as DNA: TGTGCCACCAGTGATCCCGGGACAGGGAGCACCGGGGAGCTGTTTTTT. Its protein is CATSDPGTGSTGELFF.

This clonotype appeared many times. This chain connects TRBV11-2 to TRBJ2-3, with D uncertain. Germline lookup yields CDR1 SGHAT and CDR2 FQNNGV. CDR3 length equals 12 residues. V was clipped by 1 base and J by 6 bases, with 5 bases between them. CDR3 region: CASSLGVDTQYF. The CDR3 DNA reads as TGTGCCAGCAGCTTAGGGGTGGATACGCAGTATTTT.

J is TRBJ1-5 and V is TRBV2; D uncertain. The CDR3 is made up of 11 amino acids. The germline CDR1 and CDR2 sequences are SNHLY and FYNNEI. Trimming took 4 bases from V and 15 from J, leaving 13 bases between them. The CDR3: CASSGTSTTHF. In DNA form, the CDR3 reads TGTGCCAGCAGTGGGACCTCGACCACGCATTTT.

This clonotype came up a few times. The chain has TRBV18 and TRBJ2-5; 7 positions agree with TRBD1. The CDR3 consists of 14 residues. The V and J ends lost 0 bases and 4 bases, in that order; junction bases with no gene match: 2. Germline values: CDR1 KGHSH, CDR2 LQKENI. DNA of the CDR3: TGTGCCAGCTCACCACCCGGGACAGCAGAGACCCAGTACTTC. Translating gives CASSPPGTAETQYF.

This clonotype has ten or more counts. The chain is built from TRBV6-2 or TRBV6-3 and TRBJ2-7; D is uncertain. V shed 4 bases and J shed 3 bases, with 4 bases lying between them. This CDR3 contains 11 residues. The germline CDR1 and CDR2 sequences are MNHEY and SVGEGT. The CDR3 DNA is TGTGCCAGCAGTTTTATCTACGAGCAGTACTTC. This encodes CASSFIYEQYF.

This clonotype was seen many times. The chain recombines TRBV12-3 or TRBV12-4 with TRBJ2-7; D might be TRBD2 (6 bases). Trimming stripped 3 bases from V and 1 base from J, with 10 bases between. The CDR3 has 14 residues. The CDR3 protein is CASSFHGGSYEQYF. CDR3 bases: TGTGCCAGCAGTTTTCACGGGGGATCCTACGAGCAGTACTTC.

There are many counts of this clonotype. This chain connects TRBV7-2 to TRBJ2-7, with a tentative D call TRBD2 (5 bases). The ends were cut back, 0 bases at V and 2 bases at J, with 8 bases in the middle. This CDR3 contains 14 residues. CDR1 and CDR2 (germline): SGHTA, FQGNSA. The CDR3 protein is CASSLAGNPYEQYV. CDR3 sequence (DNA): TGTGCCAGCAGCTTAGCCGGGAACCCCTACGAGCAGTACGTC.

This clonotype was seen many times. V usage is TRBV7-9 and J usage is TRBJ2-7; D unclear. The V gene lost 5 bases and the J gene lost 2 bases, with 10 bases spanning the gap. The CDR3 is 13 residues long. Germline CDR1 SEHNR, CDR2 FQNEAQ (reference sequence). The CDR3 spells CASSDILTYEQYV. The CDR3 bases are TGTGCCAGCAGCGACATATTAACCTACGAGCAGTACGTC.

A few counts support this clonotype. This chain uses TRBV7-2 with TRBJ1-6; D might be TRBD1 (5 bases). Between the trimmed V and J ends, which lost 5 bases and 5 bases, there was a span of 13 bases. CDR1 is SGHTA, CDR2 FQGNSA, per germline. The CDR3 contains 15 residues. The CDR3 here is CASSLQGAHNSPLHF. The CDR3 DNA reads as TGTGCCAGCAGCCTACAAGGGGCGCATAATTCACCCCTCCACTTT.

This clonotype was seen at least ten times. The V and J genes are TRBV7-2 and TRBJ2-3; weak D call: TRBD2 (7 bases). Trimming removed 0 bases at V and 3 bases at J, with 22 bases between. The CDR3 covers 19 residues. Germline assignment: CDR1 SGHTA and CDR2 FQGNSA. The CDR3 loop is CASSLAGGRRLGRTDTQYF. The CDR3, as DNA: TGTGCCAGCAGCTTAGCGGGGGGGCGAAGACTAGGGCGGACAGATACGCAGTATTTT.

The table lists this clonotype with many counts. The rearrangement links TRBV29-1 to TRBJ2-1, with 8 bases aligning to TRBD1. The V gene's germline CDR1 is SQVTM and CDR2 ANQGSEA. CDR3 length: 17 residues. The J segment lost 5 bases and the V segment lost 0 bases, leaving 12 bases of the junction unmatched. The CDR3 DNA reads TGCAGCGTTGAAGATTTCCAGGGGGCCGTCATTAACAATGAGCAGTTCTTC. Translation: CSVEDFQGAVINNEQFF.

This clonotype was seen at least ten times. The chain links TRBV11-3 to TRBJ2-5, with TRBD2 matching 7 bases. Germline CDR1 SGHNT, CDR2 YENEEA. With 5 bases clipped from V and 2 bases from J, the junction kept 8 bases outside the gene matches. This CDR3 contains 15 residues. The CDR3 region is CASSRAPGGQETQYF. Written as DNA, the CDR3 is TGTGCCAGCAGCCGGGCCCCGGGGGGTCAAGAGACCCAGTACTTC.

Regarding this clonotype: Just one base apart from a much larger clone, this may be a read error. The rearrangement joins TRBV18 to TRBJ2-7; D may be TRBD1 (6 bases). V lost 7 bases, J lost 4 bases, and 11 bases lay in between. The CDR3 covers 12 residues. The germline V gene encodes CDR1 KGHSH and CDR2 LQKENI. The CDR3 loop reads CASLKTGYEQYF. The CDR3 DNA reads as TGTGCCAGCTTAAAAACAGGGTACGAGCAGTACTTC.

The table lists this clonotype with many counts. The chain has TRBV20-1 and TRBJ2-3; 13 bases agree with TRBD2. This CDR3 region has 17 residues. J was trimmed by 0 bases and V by 6 bases; bases with no gene match: 9. CDR1 and CDR2 from the germline V gene are DFQATT and SNEGSKA (reference sequence). For the CDR3, the DNA is TGCAGTGCAACCACTAGCGGGGGGGACGCTAGCACAGATACGCAGTATTTT. The encoded protein is CSATTSGGDASTDTQYF.

The table lists this clonotype with many counts. The chain has TRBV27 and TRBJ2-2, with D perhaps TRBD1 or TRBD2 (6 bases each). The CDR3 has 14 amino acids. The V and J ends lost 9 bases and 3 bases respectively, with 14 bases between them. Per the germline V gene, CDR1 is MNHEY and CDR2 is SMNVEV (reference sequence). CDR3 nucleotides: TGTGCCAGTAGGTGGGGGGCGCACACCGGGGAGCTGTTTTTT. This codes for CASRWGAHTGELFF.

This clonotype was observed many times. This chain uses TRBV3-1 with TRBJ1-2, with 11 bases matching TRBD1. CDR1 and CDR2 from the germline V gene are LGHDT and YNNKEL (reference sequence). The CDR3 is made up of 15 amino acids. J gave up 2 bases and V 5 bases, and 4 bases lay outside the gene matches. For the CDR3, the DNA is TGTGCCAGCAGCGCCCGGACAGGGGGCAACTATGGCTACACCTTC. It is translated as CASSARTGGNYGYTF.

This clonotype came up many times. This sequence joins TRBV18 and TRBJ1-6; D is possibly TRBD1 (5 bases). V lost 2 bases and J 0 bases, leaving 8 bases between the germline ends. Germline loops: CDR1 KGHSH, CDR2 LQKENI. CDR3 size: 16 residues. The CDR3 DNA is TGTGCCAGCTCACCATTCGACAGCTCCTATAATTCACCCCTCCACTTT. This encodes CASSPFDSSYNSPLHF.

This clonotype was found many times. The chain couples TRBV5-1 to TRBJ1-2; TRBD1 is a possible D gene (6 bases). Trimming left V 0 bases short and J 3 bases short, with 6 bases between. The CDR3 consists of 13 residues. The germline gives CDR1 SGHRS, CDR2 YFSETQ. This chain's CDR3 is CASSLGQDYGYTF. The CDR3 DNA reads TGCGCCAGCAGCTTGGGACAGGACTATGGCTACACCTTC.